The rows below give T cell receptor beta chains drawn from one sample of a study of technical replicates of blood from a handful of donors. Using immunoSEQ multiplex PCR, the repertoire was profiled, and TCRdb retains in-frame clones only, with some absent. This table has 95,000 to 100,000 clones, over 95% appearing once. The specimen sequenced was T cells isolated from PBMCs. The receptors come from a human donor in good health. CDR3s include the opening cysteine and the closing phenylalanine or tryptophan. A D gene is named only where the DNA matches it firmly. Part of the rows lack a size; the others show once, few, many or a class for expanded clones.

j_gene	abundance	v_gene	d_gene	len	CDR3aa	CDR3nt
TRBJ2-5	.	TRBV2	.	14	CASSEGQGGETQYF	TGTGCCAGCAGTGAAGGGCAGGGCGGAGAGACCCAGTACTTC
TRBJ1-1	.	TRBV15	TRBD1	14	CATSSPLRGREAFF	TGTGCCACCAGCAGCCCCCTCAGGGGGCGAGAAGCTTTCTTT
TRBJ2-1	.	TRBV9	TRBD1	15	CASSIRDRGNNEQFF	TGTGCCAGCAGCATTCGGGACAGGGGAAACAATGAGCAGTTCTTC
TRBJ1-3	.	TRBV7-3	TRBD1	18	CASSLGPGQGADGNTIYF	TGTGCCAGCAGCTTAGGTCCGGGACAGGGGGCTGATGGAAACACCATATATTTT
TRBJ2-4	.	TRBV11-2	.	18	CASSLVGLLGGEGNIQYF	TGTGCCAGCAGCTTAGTAGGCCTATTGGGGGGTGAGGGAAACATTCAGTACTTC
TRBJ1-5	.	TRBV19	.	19	CASSIDGVGASDSNQPQHF	TGTGCCAGTAGTATAGATGGTGTTGGGGCCTCCGATAGCAATCAGCCCCAGCATTTT
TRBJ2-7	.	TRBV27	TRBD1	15	CASSSWLQGGYEQYF	TGTGCCAGCAGTTCTTGGCTACAGGGGGGTTACGAGCAGTACTTC
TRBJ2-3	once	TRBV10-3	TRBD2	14	CAIQEGTTTDTQYF	TGTGCCATCCAAGAGGGGACTACCACAGATACGCAGTATTTT
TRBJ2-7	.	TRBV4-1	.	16	CASSQEGALSSYEQYF	TGCGCCAGCAGCCAAGAGGGAGCGCTGAGCTCCTACGAGCAGTACTTC
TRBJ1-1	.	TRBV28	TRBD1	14	CASRANRGTGEAFF	TGTGCCAGCAGAGCGAACAGGGGTACGGGTGAAGCTTTCTTT
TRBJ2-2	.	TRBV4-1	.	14	CASSYRVNTGELFF	TGCGCCAGCAGTTACAGGGTTAACACCGGGGAGCTGTTTTTT
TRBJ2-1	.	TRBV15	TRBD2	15	CATSKGLAGGLEQFF	TGTGCCACCAGCAAAGGACTAGCGGGGGGGCTAGAGCAGTTCTTC
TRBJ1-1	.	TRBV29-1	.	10	CSVVHTEAFF	TGCAGCGTTGTTCATACTGAAGCTTTCTTT
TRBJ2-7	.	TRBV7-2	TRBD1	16	CASSLVGGQGGYEQYF	TGTGCCAGCAGCTTAGTTGGTGGACAGGGTGGCTACGAGCAGTACTTC
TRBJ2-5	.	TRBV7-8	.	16	CASSFREEGAGETQYF	TGTGCCAGCAGCTTTCGAGAGGAGGGGGCCGGGGAGACCCAGTACTTC
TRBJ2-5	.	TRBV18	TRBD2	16	CASSPLAGGPPETQYF	TGTGCCAGCTCACCTCTGGCGGGAGGGCCTCCAGAGACCCAGTACTTC
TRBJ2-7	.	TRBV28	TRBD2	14	CASSGTSGTYEQYF	TGTGCCAGCAGTGGGACTAGCGGGACCTACGAGCAGTACTTC
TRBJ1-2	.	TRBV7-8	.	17	CASSLGWIGRGALGYTF	TGTGCCAGCAGCTTAGGGTGGATAGGCAGGGGCGCATTGGGCTACACCTTC